This T cell receptor (beta chain) is from a study of shared clonotypes between healthy human individuals. TCRdb's copy holds only in-frame clones and misses some; the assay was immunoSEQ multiplex PCR. The data hold 550,000 to 800,000 clones, with 74% observed a single time. Germline V lookup: CDR1 SGHDN, CDR2 FVKESK. The CDR3 length is 15 residues. Trimming removed 3 bases from V and 5 bases from J, with 16 bases in between. The chain is built from TRBV14 and TRBJ2-5; perhaps D is TRBD1 or TRBD2 (5 bases each). The TCR originated in a woman in her 30s in good health. Sequences were obtained from memory CD4+ T cells sorted from blood. Subset given: CD45RA-negative fraction. The CDR3 region is CASSHGTDPRETQYF. CDR3 DNA: TGTGCCAGCAGCCACGGGACCGACCCTAGGGAGACCCAGTACTTC.